This T cell receptor (beta chain) was recorded in a study of technical replicates of blood from several donors. TCRdb keeps only in-frame clones here, not all; method: immunoSEQ multiplex PCR. The sample records approximately 70,000 clones, about 95% being singletons. The sequenced sample consisted of T cells isolated from PBMCs. The sequence came from a human donor in good health.

The CDR3 nucleotides are TGTGCTAGTGGTCTGTACCTCACAGGGGGAGCAACTAATGAAAAACTGTTTTTT. This codes for CASGLYLTGGATNEKLFF. The chain has TRBV12-5 and TRBJ1-4; TRBD1 matches 8 bases. Germline-derived CDR1 and CDR2 are LGHNT and FRNRAP. J lost 0 bases, V lost 5 bases, and 11 bases had no gene match. The CDR3 extends over 18 amino acids.